Sequencing of this T cell receptor (beta chain) was carried out in a study of cytomegalovirus exposure and HLA in healthy donors. The length of the CDR3 is 14 residues. Germline lookup yields CDR1 MDHEN and CDR2 SYDVKM. Trimming cost V 8 bases and J 2 bases, with 12 bases left between them. The PCR employed 60 Vbeta primers together with 13 Jbeta primers. Sequencing used immunoSEQ multiplex PCR; TCRdb keeps in-frame clones, though not all of them. Of some 130,000 clones listed, 70% to 80% were seen once; the top ten hold approximately 2%. The receptor's source is a man aged 25-45 years in good health and CMV-seronegative. This sequence joins TRBV28 and TRBJ2-2; D may be TRBD2 (6 bases). The material sequenced was PBMCs. CDR3 DNA sequence: TGTGCCAGCGGGGGGTCCTCTAACACCGGGGAGCTGTTTTTT. It yields the protein CASGGSSNTGELFF.